This T cell receptor beta chain is drawn from a study of OX40 agonist ivuxolimab in advanced cancers. Method: immunoSEQ multiplex PCR; TCRdb's copy keeps in-frame clones and lacks some. The table lists around 30,000 clones, around 90% of them singletons. This CDR3 is built from 15 residues. CDR1 is PRHDT and CDR2 is FYEKMQ in the germline V gene (reference sequence). V was clipped by 3 bases and J by 5 bases, with 16 bases between them. This clone has a handful of counts. This clonotype was sampled from an adult with an advanced solid tumor such as melanoma, head and neck, liver or kidney cancer. Sequenced here: CD4+ or CD8+ T cells sorted from blood, sampled in a trial of the OX40 agonist ivuxolimab. The chain joins TRBV13 to TRBJ2-5, with TRBD2 as a possible D gene (6 bases). The CDR3 DNA reads TGTGCCAGCAGCTTGGAGGGCCAAGGGCGGGAGACCCAGTACTTC. Its translation is CASSLEGQGRETQYF. The entire variable domain, with the rest obtained from reference TRBV13 and TRBJ2-5, is as follows: AAGVIQSPRHLIKEKRETATLKCYPIPRHDTVYWYQQGPGQDPQFLISFYEKMQSDKGSIPDRFSAQQFSDYHSELNMSSLELGDSALYFCASSLEGQGRETQYFGPGTRLLVL.